This T cell receptor (beta chain) is from a study of esophageal squamous cell carcinoma under preoperative chemotherapy. As concerns this clonotype: The junction shows a germline mismatch at one end, possibly a read error.

Time point given: after preoperative PTX-NDP chemotherapy. CDR1 SGHVS and CDR2 FQNEAQ come from the germline V gene. The CDR3 totals 16 residues. TCRdb re-called the PCR reads through MiXCR, storing one row per CDR3 protein. Of some 18,000 distinct CDR3 sequences listed, approximately 44% are singletons. This material was obtained from a patient given preoperative chemotherapy. The TCR sequence derives from a human donor with esophageal squamous cell carcinoma. The donor label of this sample is uncertain. The chain employs TRBV7-8 and TRBJ2-2; perhaps TRBD2 as D (6 bases). In DNA, the CDR3 is TGTGCCAGCAGCTACGTGATGCCGGTTCGCGGCGGGGCGCTGTTTTTT. It yields the protein CASSYVMPVRGGALFF.